This is a list of T cell receptor beta chains from one sample in a study of blood T cell repertoires in COVID-19. The repertoire was sequenced with immunoSEQ multiplex PCR; TCRdb's copy has only in-frame clones and lacks some. The table shows roughly 340,000 clones, with 85% to 90% occurring only once. The sequenced sample consisted of PBMCs or T cells enriched from blood (not recorded which). Receptors were obtained from a man between 18 and 29 years old who had recovered from COVID-19. Each CDR3 is given with its conserved first and last residue. The order of the fields is V gene, J gene, clone size, D gene, CDR3 DNA, CDR3 protein. The D gene is left open where the match is weak. Size is stated for part of the rows, as once, few or many counts, or as a class when the clone is expanded.

TRBV5-1,TRBJ1-1,NA,NA,TGCGCCAGCAGCTTACTACAGGTGAACACTGAAGCTTTCTTT,CASSLLQVNTEAFF
TRBV7-2,TRBJ2-1,NA,TRBD2,TGTGCCAGCAGCTTAGCGGTGGCTAGCGGGGGATACAATGAGCAGTTCTTC,CASSLAVASGGYNEQFF
TRBV10-3,TRBJ1-1,NA,TRBD1,TGTGCCATCAGTGAGTCGGGACAGGGGAACACTGAAGCTTTCTTT,CAISESGQGNTEAFF
TRBV12-3/TRBV12-4,TRBJ2-2,NA,NA,TGTGCCAGCAGCCTGGACTTCACCGGGGAGCTGTTTTTT,CASSLDFTGELFF
TRBV7-3,TRBJ1-2,NA,NA,TGTGCCAAATGCTGTTGTAGGGGGTTAGGCTATGGCTACACCTTC,CAKCCCRGLGYGYTF
TRBV27,TRBJ1-2,NA,TRBD1,TGTGCCAGCAGTTCCCGGACAGGGGAGTACTATGGCTACACCTTC,CASSSRTGEYYGYTF
TRBV9,TRBJ2-3,NA,TRBD1,TGTGCCAGCAGCGTGTACCGGGACAGGGGCACAGATACGCAGTATTTT,CASSVYRDRGTDTQYF
TRBV29-1,TRBJ2-3,NA,NA,TGCAGCGTTTCCGGGACTCCTAAAGGGACAGATACGCAGTATTTT,CSVSGTPKGTDTQYF
TRBV3-1/TRBV3-2,TRBJ1-4,NA,TRBD1,TGTGCCAGCAACAATCCGGGACAGGGGTATGAAAAACTGTTTTTT,CASNNPGQGYEKLFF
TRBV2,TRBJ1-1,NA,TRBD1,TGTGCCGGCGGGACAGGGATCACTGAAGCTTTCTTT,CAGGTGITEAFF
TRBV4-1,TRBJ1-5,NA,TRBD1,TGCGCCAGCAGCCTGAACAGGGGGCTTCAGCCCCAGCATTTT,CASSLNRGLQPQHF
TRBV7-2,TRBJ2-1,NA,TRBD2,TGTGCCAGCAGCTTAGCGGGACTAAGTTACAATGAGCAGTTCTTC,CASSLAGLSYNEQFF
TRBV9,TRBJ2-2,NA,NA,TGTGCCAGCAGCGCAGAGACAGGAAGGTCCGGGGAGCTGTTTTTT,CASSAETGRSGELFF
TRBV4-3,TRBJ2-7,NA,NA,TGCGCCAGCAGCCAAGGTCAGGGGTTGTACGAGCAGTACTTC,CASSQGQGLYEQYF
TRBV9,TRBJ2-1,NA,TRBD2,TGTGCCAGCAGCGTATACGAGGGAGGGGACTTCAGGAGGTTCTTC,CASSVYEGGDFRRFF
TRBV18,TRBJ2-3,NA,TRBD1,TGTGCCAGCTCGCCCGGACAGGGTCTACTGAATACGCAGTATTTT,CASSPGQGLLNTQYF
TRBV4-3,TRBJ2-2,once,NA,TGCGCCAGCAGCCAACGACCAACAAGAGGTGGCGGGGAGCTGTTTTTT,CASSQRPTRGGGELFF
TRBV28,TRBJ2-7,once,NA,TGTGCCAGCATCCAGTTGGGCAGGCCGACCTACGAGCAGTACTTC,CASIQLGRPTYEQYF
TRBV5-4,TRBJ1-2,NA,NA,TGTGCCAGCAGCTTGGGTGGGGGGAACTATGGCTACACCTTC,CASSLGGGNYGYTF
TRBV9,TRBJ2-7,once,NA,TGTGCCAGCAGCGTAGTCGATCAGTCCTACGAGCAGTACTTC,CASSVVDQSYEQYF
TRBV5-1,TRBJ2-3,NA,TRBD2,TGCGCCAGCTCCCCCGGGACTAGCGGTGCTGGGGGAGCGTATTTT,CASSPGTSGAGGAYF
TRBV2,TRBJ2-7,NA,NA,TGTGCCAGCACCCCCGGGAGTCAATACGAGCAGTACTTC,CASTPGSQYEQYF
TRBV19,TRBJ1-2,NA,TRBD1,TGTGCCAGTAGTACGACCGGTGGGGACAGGGGGCTGGATAACTATGGCTACACCTTC,CASSTTGGDRGLDNYGYTF
TRBV6-5,TRBJ2-2,NA,NA,TGTGCCAGCTGCAAGACAGGGAACACCGGGGAGCTGTTTTTT,CASCKTGNTGELFF
TRBV13,TRBJ2-1,NA,NA,TGTGCCAGCAGCTCTGACTTCCGGGGAAGGGATGAGCAGTTCTTC,CASSSDFRGRDEQFF
TRBV9,TRBJ1-5,once,TRBD1,TGTGCCAGCAGCGTAGGGACAGGGGGCTTTCAGCCCCAGCATTTT,CASSVGTGGFQPQHF
TRBV9,TRBJ2-1,few,NA,TGTGCCAGCAGCGTAGGAGGGTACACCTACAATGAGCAGTTCTTC,CASSVGGYTYNEQFF
TRBV28,TRBJ2-6,NA,NA,TGTGCCAGCAGTTTTCAGGTTAGCTCTGGGGCCAACGTCCTGACTTTC,CASSFQVSSGANVLTF
TRBV6-6,TRBJ1-5,once,NA,TGTGCCAGCAGTTACTACAGGGTTGAGGGCAATCAGCCCCAGCATTTT,CASSYYRVEGNQPQHF
TRBV6-4,TRBJ2-1,NA,TRBD2,TGTGCCAGCAGTGAGAGAGTAGCGGGGGGCTCGGCCGATGAGCAGTTCTTC,CASSERVAGGSADEQFF
TRBV5-4,TRBJ2-5,NA,TRBD1,TGTGCCAGCAGCTTACAGGGGCAAGAGACCCAGTACTTC,CASSLQGQETQYF
TRBV18,TRBJ2-2,once,TRBD2,TGTGCCAGCTCTAGCGGGAAGAACACCGGGGAGCTGTTTTTT,CASSSGKNTGELFF
TRBV7-8,TRBJ1-3,NA,NA,TGTGCCAGCAGCTTAGAGGGGTATGGCCCAAACACCATATATTTT,CASSLEGYGPNTIYF
TRBV3-1/TRBV3-2,TRBJ1-1,few,NA,TGTGCCAGCAGCCGGGAGGGCAACACTGAAGCTTTCTTT,CASSREGNTEAFF
TRBV4-1,TRBJ1-2,NA,TRBD1,TGCGCCAGCAGCCAAAATCCGGGACAGGGGTATGGCTACACCTTC,CASSQNPGQGYGYTF
TRBV10-2,TRBJ2-4,NA,NA,TGCGCCAGCAGTCTCGTACAGGGAGGGAAAAACATTCAGTACTTC,CASSLVQGGKNIQYF
TRBV7-3,TRBJ2-1,NA,NA,TGTGCCAGCAGCCTAGATCATTACAATGAGCAGTTCTTC,CASSLDHYNEQFF
TRBV28,TRBJ2-7,NA,TRBD1,TGTGCCAGCAATCCATCGGAGGGACAGGGCTACGAGCAGTACTTC,CASNPSEGQGYEQYF
TRBV20-1,TRBJ2-2,once,NA,TGCAGTGCTAGTGGTCAGGCAAACACCGGGGAGCTGTTTTTT,CSASGQANTGELFF
TRBV2,TRBJ2-3,once,TRBD2,TGTGCCAGCAGTGAAGGGGGACTAGAAGCGTCCACAGATACGCAGTATTTT,CASSEGGLEASTDTQYF
TRBV2,TRBJ2-7,NA,TRBD1,TGTGCCAGCAGTGACCCGGACAGGTTCTACGAGCAGTACTTC,CASSDPDRFYEQYF
TRBV7-4,TRBJ1-3,NA,NA,TGTGCCAGCAGCTTAATATCTGCGTACTCTGGAAACACCATATATTTT,CASSLISAYSGNTIYF
TRBV7-3,TRBJ2-6,NA,TRBD1,TGTGCCAGCAGCTCGCAGGGGGCCGGGGCCAACGTCCTGACTTTC,CASSSQGAGANVLTF
TRBV15,TRBJ1-1,NA,NA,TGTGCCACCAGCAGAGGGGGGGAGAACACTGAAGCTTTCTTT,CATSRGGENTEAFF
TRBV2,TRBJ1-5,NA,NA,TGTGCCAGCACGACCCAGGGCAATCAGCCCCAGCATTTT,CASTTQGNQPQHF
TRBV19,TRBJ2-1,NA,TRBD2,TGTGCCAGTAGCCCCAAGCGGGGTCCCCGTTGGAATGAGCAGTTCTTC,CASSPKRGPRWNEQFF
TRBV2,TRBJ2-5,NA,NA,TGTGCCAGCAAGGAGGGGGAGACCCAGTACTTC,CASKEGETQYF
TRBV6-5,TRBJ1-3,NA,TRBD1,TGTGGCATAAGAACTCCGGGACAGGGTGAAAACACCATATATTTT,CGIRTPGQGENTIYF
TRBV19,TRBJ2-1,NA,TRBD2,TGTGCCAGTAGTAATCGACTAGCGGGGGGCCTAAGCTCCTACAATGAGCAGTTCTTC,CASSNRLAGGLSSYNEQFF
TRBV27,TRBJ2-7,NA,NA,TGTGCCAGCAGTACTCCGGAGGCCGCCTACGAGCAGTACTTC,CASSTPEAAYEQYF
TRBV27,TRBJ1-2,few,NA,TGTGCCAGCAGTTCCCTTCGGGCAGGGTCCTATGGCTACACCTTC,CASSSLRAGSYGYTF
TRBV9,TRBJ2-5,NA,NA,TGTGCCAGCAGCGTAGTGCATGGAGGTTTGCTGGAGACCCAGTACTTC,CASSVVHGGLLETQYF
TRBV19,TRBJ2-1,NA,NA,TGTGCCACCCGAGGTTTGACTAGGAATGAGCAGTTCTTC,CATRGLTRNEQFF
TRBV5-4,TRBJ2-2,NA,TRBD1,TGTGCCAGCAGCTTGGGGGACAGAGGCCCGACCGGGGAGCTGTTTTTT,CASSLGDRGPTGELFF
TRBV9,TRBJ1-3,NA,NA,TGTGCCAGCAGCGGGACAGTGTCGGGAAACACCATATATTTT,CASSGTVSGNTIYF
TRBV5-4,TRBJ2-4,NA,TRBD2,TGTGCCAGCAGCGAAACTAGCGGACCCAAAAACATTCAGTACTTC,CASSETSGPKNIQYF
TRBV29-1,TRBJ2-1,NA,NA,TGCAGCGTGGCAAGGAGGGGTGCCTACAATGAGCAGTTCTTC,CSVARRGAYNEQFF